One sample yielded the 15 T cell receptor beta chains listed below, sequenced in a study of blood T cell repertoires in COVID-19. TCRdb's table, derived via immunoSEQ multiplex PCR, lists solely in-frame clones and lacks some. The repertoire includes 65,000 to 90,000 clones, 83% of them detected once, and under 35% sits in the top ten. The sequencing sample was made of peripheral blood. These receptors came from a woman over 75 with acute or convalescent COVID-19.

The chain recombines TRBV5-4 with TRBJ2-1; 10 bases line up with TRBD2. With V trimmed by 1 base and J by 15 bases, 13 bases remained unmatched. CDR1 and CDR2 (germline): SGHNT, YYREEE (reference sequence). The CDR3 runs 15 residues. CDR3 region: CASSLSSSSGSRAFF. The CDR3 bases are TGTGCCAGCAGCTTGTCTTCTTCTAGCGGGAGTCGGGCGTTCTTC.

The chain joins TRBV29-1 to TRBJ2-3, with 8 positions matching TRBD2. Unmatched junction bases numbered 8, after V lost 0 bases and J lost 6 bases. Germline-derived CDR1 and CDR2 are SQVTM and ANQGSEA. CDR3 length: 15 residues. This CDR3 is CSVEDRSGGPDTQYF. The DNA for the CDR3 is TGCAGCGTTGAAGATCGGTCGGGAGGGCCGGATACGCAGTATTTT.

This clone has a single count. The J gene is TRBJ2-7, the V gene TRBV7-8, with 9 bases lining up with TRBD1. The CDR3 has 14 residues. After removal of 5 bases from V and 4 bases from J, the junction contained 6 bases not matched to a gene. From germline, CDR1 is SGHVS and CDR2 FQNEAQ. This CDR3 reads CASSPRDRVYEQYF. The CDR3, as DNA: TGTGCCAGCAGCCCCAGGGACAGGGTTTACGAGCAGTACTTC.

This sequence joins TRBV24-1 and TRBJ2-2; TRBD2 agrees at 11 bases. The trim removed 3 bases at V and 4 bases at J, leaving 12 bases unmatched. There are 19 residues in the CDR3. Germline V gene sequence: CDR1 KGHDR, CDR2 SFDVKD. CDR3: CATSDATSGSGGITGELFF. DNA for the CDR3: TGTGCCACCAGTGATGCTACTAGCGGGAGTGGGGGGATCACCGGGGAGCTGTTTTTT.

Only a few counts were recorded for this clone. The DNA for the CDR3 is TGTGCCAGCAGTTTGGTGGGGGCACAGAACACCGGGGAGCTGTTTTTT. This codes for CASSLVGAQNTGELFF. The V gene is TRBV28, the J gene TRBJ2-2; tentatively, D is TRBD1 (6 bases). The V gene lost 3 bases and the J gene lost 1 base, with 12 bases spanning the gap. Germline lookup yields CDR1 MDHEN and CDR2 SYDVKM. CDR3 length: 16 residues.

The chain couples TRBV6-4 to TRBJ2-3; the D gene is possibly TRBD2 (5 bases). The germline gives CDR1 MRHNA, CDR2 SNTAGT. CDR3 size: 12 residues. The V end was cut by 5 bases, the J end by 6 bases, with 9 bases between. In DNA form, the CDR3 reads TGTGCCAGCAGTCCGGACTGGGATACGCAGTATTTT. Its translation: CASSPDWDTQYF.

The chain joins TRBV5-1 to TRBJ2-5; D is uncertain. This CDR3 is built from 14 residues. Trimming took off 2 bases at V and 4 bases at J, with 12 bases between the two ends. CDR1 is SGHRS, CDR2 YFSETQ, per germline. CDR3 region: CASSLYSLAETQYF. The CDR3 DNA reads TGCGCCAGCAGCTTATACAGCCTTGCAGAGACCCAGTACTTC.

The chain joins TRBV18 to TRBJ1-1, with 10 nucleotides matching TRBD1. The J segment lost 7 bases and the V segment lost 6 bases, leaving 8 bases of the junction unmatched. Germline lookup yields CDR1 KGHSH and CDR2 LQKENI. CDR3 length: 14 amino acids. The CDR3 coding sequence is TGTGCCAGCTCCCCGGGACAGGGGCGTGTTGAAGCTTTCTTT. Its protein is CASSPGQGRVEAFF.

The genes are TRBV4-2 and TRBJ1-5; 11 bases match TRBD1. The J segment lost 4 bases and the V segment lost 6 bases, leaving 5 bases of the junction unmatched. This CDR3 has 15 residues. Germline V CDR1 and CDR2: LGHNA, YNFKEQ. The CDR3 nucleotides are TGTGCCAGCAGGGGGACAGGGGGGGATAATCAGCCCCAGCATTTT. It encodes CASRGTGGDNQPQHF.

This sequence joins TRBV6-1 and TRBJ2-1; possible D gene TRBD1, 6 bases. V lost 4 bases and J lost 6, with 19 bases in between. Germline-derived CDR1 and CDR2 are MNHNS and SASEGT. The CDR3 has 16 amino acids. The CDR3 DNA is TGTGCCAGCAGTGCCTCACCCGTTGACAGGCCCAATGAGCAGTTCTTC. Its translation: CASSASPVDRPNEQFF.

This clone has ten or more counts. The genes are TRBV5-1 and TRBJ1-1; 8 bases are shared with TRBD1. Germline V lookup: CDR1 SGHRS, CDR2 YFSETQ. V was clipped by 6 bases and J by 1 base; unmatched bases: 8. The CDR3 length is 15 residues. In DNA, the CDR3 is TGCGCCAGCATCCCCCCAGGGGGCCGGAACACTGAAGCTTTCTTT. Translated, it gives CASIPPGGRNTEAFF. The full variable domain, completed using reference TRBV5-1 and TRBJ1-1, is KAGVTQTPRYLIKTRGQQVTLSCSPISGHRSVSWYQQTPGQGLQFLFEYFSETQRNKGNFPGRFSGRQFSNSRSEMNVSTLELGDSALYLCASIPPGGRNTEAFFGQGTRLTVV.

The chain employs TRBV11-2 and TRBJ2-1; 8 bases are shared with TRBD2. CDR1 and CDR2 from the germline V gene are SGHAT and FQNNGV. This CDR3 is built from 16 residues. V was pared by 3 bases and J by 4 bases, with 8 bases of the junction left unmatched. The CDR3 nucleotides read TGTGCCAGCAGCTTCCTCCCGGGAGGGCGGTACAATGAGCAGTTCTTC. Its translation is CASSFLPGGRYNEQFF.

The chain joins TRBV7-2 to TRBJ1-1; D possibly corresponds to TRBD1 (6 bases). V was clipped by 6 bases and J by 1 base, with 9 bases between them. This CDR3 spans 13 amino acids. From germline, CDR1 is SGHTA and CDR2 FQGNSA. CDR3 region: CASRIQGNTEAFF. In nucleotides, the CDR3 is TGTGCCAGCAGAATACAGGGGAACACTGAAGCTTTCTTT.

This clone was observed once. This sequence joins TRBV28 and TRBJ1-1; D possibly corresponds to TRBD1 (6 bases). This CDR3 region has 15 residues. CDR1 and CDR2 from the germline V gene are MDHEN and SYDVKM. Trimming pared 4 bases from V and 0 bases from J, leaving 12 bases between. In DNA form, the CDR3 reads TGTGCCAGCAGTTCCCCCGGGACAATGAACACTGAAGCTTTCTTT. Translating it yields CASSSPGTMNTEAFF.

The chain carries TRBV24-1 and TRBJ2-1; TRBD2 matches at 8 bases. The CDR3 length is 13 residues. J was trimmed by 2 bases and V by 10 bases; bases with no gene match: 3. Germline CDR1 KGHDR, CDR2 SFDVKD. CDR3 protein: CATGAGAYNEQFF. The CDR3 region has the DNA TGTGCCACTGGAGCGGGGGCCTACAATGAGCAGTTCTTC.